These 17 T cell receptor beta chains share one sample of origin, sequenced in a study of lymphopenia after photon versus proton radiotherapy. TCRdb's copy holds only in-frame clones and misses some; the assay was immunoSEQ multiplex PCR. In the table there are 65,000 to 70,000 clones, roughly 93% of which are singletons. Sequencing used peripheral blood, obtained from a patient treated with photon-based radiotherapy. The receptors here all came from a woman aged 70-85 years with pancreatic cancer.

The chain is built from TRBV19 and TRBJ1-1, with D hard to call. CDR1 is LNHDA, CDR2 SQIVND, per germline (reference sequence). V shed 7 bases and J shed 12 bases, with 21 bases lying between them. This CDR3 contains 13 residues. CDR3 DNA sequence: TGTGCCAGTACCCCCGAGGGTCTGCGGTTTACTTTCTTT. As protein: CASTPEGLRFTFF.

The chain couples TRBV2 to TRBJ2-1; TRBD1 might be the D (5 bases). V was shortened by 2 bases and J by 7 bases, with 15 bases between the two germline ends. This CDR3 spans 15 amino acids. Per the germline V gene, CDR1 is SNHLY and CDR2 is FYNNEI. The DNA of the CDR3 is TGTGCCAGCAGTGAAAGTGGTAGGGGTTCGAATGAGCAGTTCTTC. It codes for CASSESGRGSNEQFF.

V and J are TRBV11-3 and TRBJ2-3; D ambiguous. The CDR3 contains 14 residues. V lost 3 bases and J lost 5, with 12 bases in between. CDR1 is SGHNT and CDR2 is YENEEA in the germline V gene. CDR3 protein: CASSLGSLVDTQYF. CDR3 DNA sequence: TGTGCCAGCAGCTTGGGTAGCCTTGTAGATACGCAGTATTTT.

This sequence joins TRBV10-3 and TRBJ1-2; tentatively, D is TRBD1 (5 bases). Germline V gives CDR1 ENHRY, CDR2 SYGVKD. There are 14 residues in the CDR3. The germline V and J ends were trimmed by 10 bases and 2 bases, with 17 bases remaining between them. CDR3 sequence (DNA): TGTGCCACCCGGTTTGCGGGGGAAAACTATGGCTACACCTTC. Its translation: CATRFAGENYGYTF.

CDR3 nucleotide sequence: TGTGCCAGTAGTAGAAGCGGTAGCACAGATACGCAGTATTTT. Encoded protein: CASSRSGSTDTQYF. The V gene is TRBV19, the J gene TRBJ2-3; possibly TRBD2 for D (5 bases). Germline CDR1 reads LNHDA; CDR2 reads SQIVND (reference sequence). This CDR3 comprises 14 residues. The germline V and J ends were trimmed by 4 bases and 0 bases, with 8 bases remaining between them.

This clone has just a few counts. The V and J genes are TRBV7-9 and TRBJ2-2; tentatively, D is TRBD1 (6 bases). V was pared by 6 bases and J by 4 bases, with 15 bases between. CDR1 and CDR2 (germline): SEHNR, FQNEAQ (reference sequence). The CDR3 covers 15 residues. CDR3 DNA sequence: TGTGCCAGCAGTCCTAGGACAGATGCCACCGGGGAGCTGTTTTTT. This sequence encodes CASSPRTDATGELFF.

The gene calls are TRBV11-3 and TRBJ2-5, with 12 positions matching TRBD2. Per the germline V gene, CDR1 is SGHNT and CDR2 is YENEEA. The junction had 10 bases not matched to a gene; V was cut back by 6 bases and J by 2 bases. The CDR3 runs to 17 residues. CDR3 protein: CASSTGTSGLYQETQYF. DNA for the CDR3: TGTGCCAGCAGTACCGGGACTAGCGGGCTTTATCAAGAGACCCAGTACTTC.

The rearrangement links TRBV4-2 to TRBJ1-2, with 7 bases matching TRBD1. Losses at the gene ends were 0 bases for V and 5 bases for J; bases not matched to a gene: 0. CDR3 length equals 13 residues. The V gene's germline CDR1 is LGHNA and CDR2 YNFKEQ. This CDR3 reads CASSQEGQYGYTF. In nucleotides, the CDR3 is TGTGCCAGCAGCCAAGAGGGACAGTATGGCTACACCTTC.

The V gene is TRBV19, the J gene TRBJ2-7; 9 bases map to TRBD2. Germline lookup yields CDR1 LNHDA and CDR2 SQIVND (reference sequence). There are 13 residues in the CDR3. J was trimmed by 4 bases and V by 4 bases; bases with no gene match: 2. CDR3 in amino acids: CASSNGLAYEQYF. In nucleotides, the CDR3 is TGTGCCAGTAGTAACGGACTAGCGTACGAGCAGTACTTC.

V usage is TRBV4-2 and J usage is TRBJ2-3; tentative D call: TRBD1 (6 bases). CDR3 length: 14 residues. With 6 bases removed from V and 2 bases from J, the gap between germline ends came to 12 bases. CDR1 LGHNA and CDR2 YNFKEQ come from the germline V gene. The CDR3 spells CASRIRDNTDTQYF. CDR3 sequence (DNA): TGTGCCAGCAGAATTCGGGACAACACAGATACGCAGTATTTT.

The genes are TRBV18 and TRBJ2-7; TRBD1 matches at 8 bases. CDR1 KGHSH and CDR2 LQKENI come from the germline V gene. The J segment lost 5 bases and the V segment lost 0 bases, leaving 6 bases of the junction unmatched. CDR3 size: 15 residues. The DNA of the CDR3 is TGTGCCAGCTCACCACCGATGGGCAGGGGGCACGAGCAGTACTTC. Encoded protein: CASSPPMGRGHEQYF. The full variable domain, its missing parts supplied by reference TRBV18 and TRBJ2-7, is NAGVMQNPRHLVRRRGQEARLRCSPMKGHSHVYWYRQLPEEGLKFMVYLQKENIIDESGMPKERFSAEFPKEGPSILRIQQVVRGDSAAYFCASSPPMGRGHEQYFGPGTRLTVT.

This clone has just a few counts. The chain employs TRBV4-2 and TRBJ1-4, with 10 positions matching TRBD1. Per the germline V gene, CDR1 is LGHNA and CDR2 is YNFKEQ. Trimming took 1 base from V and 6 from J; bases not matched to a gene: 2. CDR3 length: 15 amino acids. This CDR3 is CASSQAGTGDEKLFF. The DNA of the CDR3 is TGTGCCAGCAGCCAAGCTGGGACAGGGGATGAAAAACTGTTTTTT.

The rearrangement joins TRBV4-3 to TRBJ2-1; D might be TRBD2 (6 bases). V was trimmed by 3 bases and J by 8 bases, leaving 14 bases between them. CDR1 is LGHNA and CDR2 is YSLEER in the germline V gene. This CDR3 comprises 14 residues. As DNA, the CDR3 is TGCGCCAGCAGCCAGGAGTACCGGGACTATGAGCAGTTCTTC. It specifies CASSQEYRDYEQFF.

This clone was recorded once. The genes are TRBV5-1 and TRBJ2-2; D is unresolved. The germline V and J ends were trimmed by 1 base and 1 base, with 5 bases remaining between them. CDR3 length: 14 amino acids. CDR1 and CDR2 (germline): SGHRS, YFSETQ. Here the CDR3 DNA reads TGCGCCAGCAGCTTGTCTTTGAACACCGGGGAGCTGTTTTTT. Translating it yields CASSLSLNTGELFF.

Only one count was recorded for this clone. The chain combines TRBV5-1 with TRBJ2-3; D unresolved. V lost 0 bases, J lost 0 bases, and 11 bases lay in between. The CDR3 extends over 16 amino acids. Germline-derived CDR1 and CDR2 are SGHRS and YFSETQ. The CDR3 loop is CASSLGAVTSTDTQYF. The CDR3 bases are TGCGCCAGCAGCTTGGGCGCGGTGACTAGCACAGATACGCAGTATTTT. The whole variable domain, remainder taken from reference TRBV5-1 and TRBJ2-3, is KAGVTQTPRYLIKTRGQQVTLSCSPISGHRSVSWYQQTPGQGLQFLFEYFSETQRNKGNFPGRFSGRQFSNSRSEMNVSTLELGDSALYLCASSLGAVTSTDTQYFGPGTRLTVL.

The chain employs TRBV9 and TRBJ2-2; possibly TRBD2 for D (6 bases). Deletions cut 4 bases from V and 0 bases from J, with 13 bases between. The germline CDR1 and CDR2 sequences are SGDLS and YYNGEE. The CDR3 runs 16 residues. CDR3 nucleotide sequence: TGTGCCAGCAGCCTCCAGCTAGCGCCGAACACCGGGGAGCTGTTTTTT. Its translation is CASSLQLAPNTGELFF.

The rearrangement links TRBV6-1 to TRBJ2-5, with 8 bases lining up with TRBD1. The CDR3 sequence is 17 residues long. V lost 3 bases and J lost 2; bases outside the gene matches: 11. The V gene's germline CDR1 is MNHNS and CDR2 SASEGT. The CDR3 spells CASSENRAGGIQETQYF. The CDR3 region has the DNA TGTGCCAGCAGTGAGAACCGGGCAGGGGGCATACAAGAGACCCAGTACTTC.